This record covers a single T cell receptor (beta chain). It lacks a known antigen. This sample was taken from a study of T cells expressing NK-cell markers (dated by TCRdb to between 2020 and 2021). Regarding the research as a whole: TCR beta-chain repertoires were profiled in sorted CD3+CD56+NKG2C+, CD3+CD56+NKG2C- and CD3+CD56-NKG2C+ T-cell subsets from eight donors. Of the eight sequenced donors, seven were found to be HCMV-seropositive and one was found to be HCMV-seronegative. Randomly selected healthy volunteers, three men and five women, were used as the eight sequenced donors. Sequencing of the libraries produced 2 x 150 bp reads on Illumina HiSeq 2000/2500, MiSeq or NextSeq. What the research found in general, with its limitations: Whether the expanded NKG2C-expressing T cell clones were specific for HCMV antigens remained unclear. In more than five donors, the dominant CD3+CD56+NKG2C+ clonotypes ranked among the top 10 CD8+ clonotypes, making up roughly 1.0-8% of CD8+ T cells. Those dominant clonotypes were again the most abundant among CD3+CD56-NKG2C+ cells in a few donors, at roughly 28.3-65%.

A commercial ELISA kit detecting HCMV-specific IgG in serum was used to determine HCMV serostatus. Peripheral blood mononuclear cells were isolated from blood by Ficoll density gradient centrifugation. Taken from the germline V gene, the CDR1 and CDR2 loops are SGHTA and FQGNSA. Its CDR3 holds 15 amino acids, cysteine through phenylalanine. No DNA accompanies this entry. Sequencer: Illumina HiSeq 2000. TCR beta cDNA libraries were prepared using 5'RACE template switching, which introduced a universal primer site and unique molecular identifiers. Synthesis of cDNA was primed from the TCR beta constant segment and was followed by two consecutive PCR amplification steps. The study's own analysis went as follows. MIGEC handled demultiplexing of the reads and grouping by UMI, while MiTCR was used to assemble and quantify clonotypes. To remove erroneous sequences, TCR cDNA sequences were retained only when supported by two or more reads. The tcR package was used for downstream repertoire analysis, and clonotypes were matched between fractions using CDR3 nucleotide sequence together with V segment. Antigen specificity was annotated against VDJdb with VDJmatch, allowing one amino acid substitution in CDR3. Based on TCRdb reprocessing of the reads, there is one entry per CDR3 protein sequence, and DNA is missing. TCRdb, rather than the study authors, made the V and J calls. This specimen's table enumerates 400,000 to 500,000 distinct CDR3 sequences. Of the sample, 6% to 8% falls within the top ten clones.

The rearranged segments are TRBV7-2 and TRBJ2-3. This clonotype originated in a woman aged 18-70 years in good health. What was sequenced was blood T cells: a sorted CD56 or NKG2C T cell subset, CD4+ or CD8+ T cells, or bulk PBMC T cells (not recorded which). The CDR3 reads CASSLKSTSPDTQYF.